A single sample is the source of the 17 T cell receptor beta chains below, sequenced in a study of T-cell reconstitution after alpha-beta-depleted transplantation in children. Preparation of the TCRbeta library involved a method that used unique molecular identifiers. TCRdb used MiXCR to reprocess the PCR reads, holding one entry per CDR3 protein. Of 440,000 or so distinct CDR3 sequences in the sample, approximately 10% are singletons; the top ten hold about 5%. The material sequenced was PBMCs from the stem cell graft donor, taken from the stem cell graft. The receptor set was obtained from a human donor who donated a stem cell graft to a child with acute myeloid leukemia.

This clonotype was seen many times. CDR3 bases: TGTGCCAGCAGGTTGGGACAGAGCACAGATACGCAGTATTTT. Translation: CASRLGQSTDTQYF. The J gene is TRBJ2-3, the V gene TRBV6-1; 7 bases match TRBD1. Unmatched junction bases numbered 3, after V lost 6 bases and J lost 0 bases. This CDR3 spans 14 amino acids. Germline CDR1 MNHNS, CDR2 SASEGT.

This clonotype was detected ten times or more. This chain connects TRBV12-3 or TRBV12-4 to TRBJ2-3; D is uncertain. Between the trimmed V and J ends, which lost 5 bases and 0 bases, there was a span of 6 bases. This CDR3 region has 13 residues. CDR3 in amino acids: CASSQQSTDTQYF. In DNA form, the CDR3 reads TGTGCCAGCAGTCAACAGAGCACAGATACGCAGTATTTT.

This clonotype was observed a few times. The chain has TRBV20-1 and TRBJ2-2, with 10 nucleotides matching TRBD1. Germline CDR1 DFQATT, CDR2 SNEGSKA (reference sequence). CDR3 length: 12 amino acids. The CDR3 region has the DNA TGCGCCCGACAGGGGGCGAGCGGGGAGCTGTTTTTT. This codes for CARQGASGELFF.

There are many counts of this clonotype. This chain connects TRBV12-3 or TRBV12-4 to TRBJ1-6; D not certain. V was shortened by 10 bases and J by 0 bases, with 13 bases between the two germline ends. The CDR3 length is 15 residues. CDR3 amino acids: CATQRDSSYNSPLHF. In DNA form, the CDR3 reads TGTGCCACCCAAAGGGATAGCTCCTATAATTCACCCCTCCACTTT.

This chain links TRBV6-1 with TRBJ2-7; D could derive from TRBD1 or TRBD2 (6 bases each). Germline V gene sequence: CDR1 MNHNS, CDR2 SASEGT. The CDR3 runs to 16 residues. Trimming removed 2 bases at V and 0 bases at J, with 14 bases between. The CDR3 loop is CASSEYRGPSSYEQYV. The CDR3 DNA reads as TGTGCCAGCAGTGAATATCGGGGGCCGAGCTCCTACGAGCAGTACGTC.

The genes are TRBV7-2 and TRBJ1-2, with D uncertain. V was trimmed by 11 bases and J by 5 bases, leaving 18 bases between them. Germline assignment: CDR1 SGHTA and CDR2 FQGNSA. The length of the CDR3 is 13 residues. The CDR3 loop is CAGTPFSGYGYTF. CDR3 nucleotides: TGTGCCGGTACCCCTTTTTCGGGGTATGGCTACACCTTC.

This clonotype was found many times. J is TRBJ2-1 and V is TRBV6-2 or TRBV6-3; D assignment may be TRBD1 or TRBD2 (6 bases each). CDR1 and CDR2 from the germline V gene are MNHEY and SVGEGT. The CDR3 length is 12 residues. Trimming took off 5 bases at V and 8 bases at J, with 10 bases between the two ends. The CDR3 region has the DNA TGTGCCAGCAGTAAAAGGGGGGATGAGCAGTTCTTC. Translation: CASSKRGDEQFF.

The gene calls are TRBV5-1 and TRBJ2-1; D may be TRBD1 (6 bases). Trimming pared 0 bases from V and 6 bases from J, leaving 13 bases between. From germline, CDR1 is SGHRS and CDR2 YFSETQ. The CDR3 is 15 residues long. The CDR3 sequence is CASSLGQGISNEQFF. The CDR3 nucleotides read TGCGCCAGCAGCTTGGGTCAGGGGATCAGCAATGAGCAGTTCTTC.

This clonotype was detected ten times or more. J is TRBJ2-3 and V is TRBV20-1; D may match TRBD1 or TRBD2 (5 bases each). Germline V gene data show CDR1 as DFQATT and CDR2 as SNEGSKA (reference sequence). The CDR3 spans 16 residues. Trimming cost V 2 bases and J 0 bases, with 15 bases left between them. The CDR3 loop reads CSARSFSGRSTDTQYF. The CDR3 region has the DNA TGCAGTGCTAGAAGCTTCTCGGGGCGTAGCACAGATACGCAGTATTTT.

This chain links TRBV5-6 with TRBJ2-1, with D perhaps matching TRBD1 (6 bases). V was shortened by 4 bases and J by 4 bases, with 12 bases between the two germline ends. The CDR3 runs to 14 residues. CDR1 and CDR2 (germline): SGHDT, YYEEEE. The CDR3 reads CASSGMDRYNEQFF. The CDR3 region has the DNA TGTGCCAGCAGCGGGATGGACAGATACAATGAGCAGTTCTTC.

The V call is TRBV4-3, the J call TRBJ1-4; D gene uncertain. The CDR3 contains 15 residues. Trimming shortened V by 4 bases and J by 0 bases, and 9 bases separated the two germline ends. Germline CDR1 reads LGHNA; CDR2 reads YSLEER. In DNA form, the CDR3 reads TGCGCCAGCAGCCCCAGATTTGCAACTAATGAAAAACTGTTTTTT. Encoded protein: CASSPRFATNEKLFF.

The chain uses TRBV7-9 and TRBJ2-1; 8 bases are a match to TRBD2. Losses at the gene ends were 4 bases for V and 10 bases for J; bases not matched to a gene: 3. This CDR3 comprises 12 residues. Germline assignment: CDR1 SEHNR and CDR2 FQNEAQ (reference sequence). For the CDR3, the DNA is TGTGCCAGCAGCTCCGGACTAGCAGAGCAGTTCTTC. Its translation: CASSSGLAEQFF.

The V gene is TRBV12-3 or TRBV12-4, the J gene TRBJ2-3, with D perhaps matching TRBD2 (6 bases). The CDR3 is made up of 14 amino acids. The germline V and J ends were trimmed by 8 bases and 2 bases, with 14 bases remaining between them. DNA for the CDR3: TGTGCCAGCTGGGGTAGCGGATACACAGATACGCAGTATTTT. Its translation: CASWGSGYTDTQYF.

This clonotype was recorded a few times. V and J are TRBV5-6 and TRBJ2-4; D possibly matches TRBD1 or TRBD2 (5 bases each). Looked up from germline, CDR1 is SGHDT and CDR2 is YYEEEE. V shed 4 bases and J shed 8 bases, with 22 bases lying between them. This CDR3 spans 16 amino acids. The CDR3 region is CASSQQRDRTIHIQYF. CDR3 in DNA: TGTGCCAGCAGCCAGCAACGGGACCGGACCATACACATTCAGTACTTC.

The J gene is TRBJ2-1, the V gene TRBV15; D remains unclear. Deletions cut 5 bases from V and 6 bases from J, with 20 bases between. From germline, CDR1 is LNHNV and CDR2 YYDKDF (reference sequence). The CDR3 has 16 residues. The CDR3 nucleotides are TGTGCCACCAGCGGCGGTGGCGCTTGGTTCCTCAATGAGCAGTTCTTC. Translation: CATSGGGAWFLNEQFF. The whole variable domain, filled in from reference TRBV15 and TRBJ2-1, reads DAMVIQNPRYQVTQFGKPVTLSCSQTLNHNVMYWYQQKSSQAPKLLFHYYDKDFNNEADTPDNFQSRRPNTSFCFLDIRSPGLGDTAMYLCATSGGGAWFLNEQFFGPGTRLTVL.

This clonotype was detected many times. This chain joins TRBV20-1 and TRBJ2-3, with 11 bases aligning to TRBD2. The CDR3 contains 16 residues. Germline V gives CDR1 DFQATT, CDR2 SNEGSKA (reference sequence). Losses at the gene ends were 2 bases for V and 3 bases for J; bases not matched to a gene: 7. The CDR3 DNA reads as TGCAGTGCTAGATCTTTGGCTAGCGGGAGGACAGATACGCAGTATTTT. Translated: CSARSLASGRTDTQYF.

This clonotype was observed a few times. V usage is TRBV20-1 and J usage is TRBJ1-5, with 8 positions matching TRBD1. J lost 5 bases, V lost 1 base, and 7 bases had no gene match. CDR3 length equals 15 residues. The germline CDR1 and CDR2 sequences are DFQATT and SNEGSKA (reference sequence). CDR3 nucleotides: TGCAGTGCTAGAGCGCGGACAGGGTCGGATCAGCCCCAGCATTTT. Protein: CSARARTGSDQPQHF.